Included here is one TCR beta chain sequence, with context. The antigen is not known. The data are from a study of cytomegalovirus exposure and HLA in healthy donors. Notes on the study in general: The classifier, whose performance was assessed in both the original and validation cohorts, reportedly diagnosed cytomegalovirus status with high specificity and sensitivity. A likely sequencing artifact accounted for one observed cluster of highly shared sequence variants. It emerged from a later analysis that several of the most significant clusters appeared to be linked to common viral pathogens.

60 Vbeta and 13 Jbeta primers were used in PCR. Authors' processing steps: Roughly 12 million of 65 million to 95 million unique TCR beta chains were shared, per a later count. Profiling relied on immunoSEQ multiplex PCR, and the TCRdb table lists in-frame clones only, not all of them. V, J and clone size are those of that table, while D and trimming were read from the DNA. The data hold hundreds of thousands of clones, with approximately 88% observed a single time. Trimming removed 6 bases from V and 0 bases from J, with 8 bases in between. This CDR3 has 13 amino acids. Germline V gene lookup returns CDR1 MNHEY and CDR2 SVGAGI.

The TCR originated in a boy between 2 and 15 years old in good health and CMV-seronegative. This sequence joins TRBV6-5 and TRBJ1-1; D is undetermined. Sequenced: PBMCs. The CDR3, as DNA: TGTGCCAGCAGCAGGCCGCTGAACACTGAAGCTTTCTTT. Amino acids: CASSRPLNTEAFF.